The 29 T cell receptor beta chains below all came from one sample that was sequenced in a study of a mutant IDH1 vaccine in newly diagnosed glioma. No antigen has been assigned to these receptors. TCRdb keeps only in-frame clones here, not all; method: immunoSEQ multiplex PCR. The sample yields about 90,000 clones, 85% to 90% seen once. Regarding time point: week 47, end of study. Vaccine doses each comprised 300 ug of mutant IDH1 20-mer peptide, with topical imiquimod. This material consisted of PBMCs, taken from a glioma patient whose treatment included an IDH1 peptide vaccine. The origin of the receptors is a woman between 45 and 65 years old with glioma.

This rearrangement joins TRBV6-5 to TRBJ2-1; D ambiguous. The CDR3 has 16 amino acids. Looked up from germline, CDR1 is MNHEY and CDR2 is SVGAGI. Trimming removed 2 bases at V and 6 bases at J, with 17 bases between. CDR3 DNA sequence: TGTGCCAGCAGTTACCTTCGGCAACTGATGGGCAATGAGCAGTTCTTC. This encodes CASSYLRQLMGNEQFF.

With respect to this clone: The same CDR3 arises from other DNA sequences in this sample as well. V is TRBV6-5 and J is TRBJ2-1; D remains ambiguous. CDR3 length: 14 residues. Trimming stripped 0 bases from V and 4 bases from J, with 7 bases between. The germline CDR1 and CDR2 sequences are MNHEY and SVGAGI. The CDR3 nucleotides are TGTGCCAGCAGTTACTCCGGGCGGTACAATGAGCAGTTCTTC. Residues: CASSYSGRYNEQFF.

The CDR3 reads CASSPGAGYNEQFF. The CDR3 region has the DNA TGTGCCAGCAGTCCTGGGGCGGGATACAATGAGCAGTTCTTC. The J gene is TRBJ2-1, the V gene TRBV5-6; D possibly corresponds to TRBD2 (6 bases). CDR1 SGHDT and CDR2 YYEEEE come from the germline V gene. V was cut by 5 bases and J by 4 bases, with 13 bases left in between. This CDR3 region has 14 residues. Full variable domain (remainder filled in from reference TRBV5-6 and TRBJ2-1): DAGVTQSPTHLIKTRGQQVTLRCSPKSGHDTVSWYQQALGQGPQFIFQYYEEEERQRGNFPDRFSGHQFPNYSSELNVNALLLGDSALYLCASSPGAGYNEQFFGPGTRLTVL.

The rearrangement uses TRBV7-4 and TRBJ1-6; perhaps TRBD1 as D (5 bases). V gave up 1 base and J gave up 8 bases, with 12 bases separating them. This CDR3 contains 15 residues. Per the germline V gene, CDR1 is SGHVT and CDR2 is SQSDAQ. DNA for the CDR3: TGTGCCAGCAGCTTAGGTGGCAGGGATCATTCACCCCTCCACTTT. It is translated as CASSLGGRDHSPLHF.

The chain recombines TRBV29-1 with TRBJ1-2; TRBD1 is a possible D gene (5 bases). Germline CDR1 and CDR2: SQVTM and ANQGSEA. Trimming stripped 6 bases from V and 8 bases from J, with 19 bases between. The CDR3 loop spans 13 amino acids. Here the CDR3 reads CSVPQGWQGGYTF. The CDR3 coding sequence is TGCAGCGTCCCCCAAGGATGGCAGGGAGGCTACACCTTC.

The chain links TRBV27 to TRBJ1-1, with D unclear. CDR3 length equals 13 residues. The V gene lost 4 bases and the J gene lost 4 bases, with 10 bases spanning the gap. Germline CDR1 reads MNHEY; CDR2 reads SMNVEV (reference sequence). CDR3 nucleotides: TGTGCCAGCAGTTCTCAGAGCGGCACTGAAGCTTTCTTT. Translating gives CASSSQSGTEAFF.

This clone was picked up one time. The chain couples TRBV11-2 to TRBJ2-3; no firm D call. The V gene lost 3 bases and the J gene lost 6 bases, with 16 bases spanning the gap. The germline V gene has CDR1 SGHAT and CDR2 FQNNGV. The CDR3 sequence is 15 residues long. The CDR3 reads CASSFRRRPSDTQYF. The CDR3 DNA is TGTGCCAGCAGCTTCCGGCGACGTCCATCGGATACGCAGTATTTT.

This clone was counted once. V and J are TRBV2 and TRBJ1-1, with D hard to call. CDR3 length: 14 residues. Germline CDR1 and CDR2: SNHLY and FYNNEI. V was shortened by 1 base and J by 3 bases, with 9 bases between the two germline ends. Written as DNA, the CDR3 is TGTGCCAGCAGTGAAGAGTCTGTGGACACTGAAGCTTTCTTT. Encoded protein: CASSEESVDTEAFF.

J is TRBJ2-7 and V is TRBV18, with a possible D match to TRBD1 (5 bases). Trimming pared 6 bases from V and 5 bases from J, leaving 14 bases between. Germline V gene lookup returns CDR1 KGHSH and CDR2 LQKENI. The CDR3 contains 13 residues. In nucleotides, the CDR3 is TGTGCCAGCTCCCCCACCCGACAGAACGAGCAGTACTTC. Protein product: CASSPTRQNEQYF.

The chain carries TRBV28 and TRBJ1-5; D remains unclear. Germline V lookup: CDR1 MDHEN, CDR2 SYDVKM. V gave up 3 bases and J gave up 2 bases, with 11 bases separating them. The CDR3 consists of 15 residues. CDR3 sequence: CASSLIGQGNQPQHF. The CDR3 DNA reads as TGTGCCAGCAGTTTGATAGGTCAGGGCAATCAGCCCCAGCATTTT.

The chain couples TRBV29-1 to TRBJ2-3; D perhaps matches TRBD1 (6 bases). Trimming stripped 8 bases from V and 5 bases from J, with 29 bases between. The CDR3 contains 17 residues. In germline, CDR1 is SQVTM, CDR2 ANQGSEA. CDR3 nucleotide sequence: TGCAGCTGGGAAGTGGGGGCTAGGAGCTTAAAGGGAGATACGCAGTATTTT. Protein sequence: CSWEVGARSLKGDTQYF.

This clone was seen a single time. The V call is TRBV5-1, the J call TRBJ1-3; perhaps TRBD1 as D (5 bases). V was cut by 6 bases and J by 0 bases, with 10 bases left in between. The CDR3 runs to 14 residues. Looked up from germline, CDR1 is SGHRS and CDR2 is YFSETQ. The CDR3 DNA reads as TGCGCCAGCACCCCCGGGGGCTCTGGAAACACCATATATTTT. It is translated as CASTPGGSGNTIYF.

The chain combines TRBV29-1 with TRBJ2-7; TRBD1 matches at 9 bases. Trimming took 6 bases from V and 3 from J; bases not matched to a gene: 3. CDR3 size: 12 residues. Per germline, CDR1 SQVTM and CDR2 ANQGSEA. The CDR3 is CSVTTGGYEQYF. The CDR3 DNA reads TGCAGCGTCACGACAGGGGGCTACGAGCAGTACTTC.

V and J are TRBV2 and TRBJ2-1, with D unclear. V was cut by 5 bases and J by 2 bases, with 1 base left in between. Per germline, CDR1 SNHLY and CDR2 FYNNEI. CDR3 length: 11 residues. The CDR3 sequence: CASSTYNEQFF. For the CDR3, the DNA is TGTGCCAGCAGTACCTACAATGAGCAGTTCTTC.

This rearrangement joins TRBV5-4 to TRBJ2-1; the D is unclear. This CDR3 spans 16 amino acids. Germline V lookup: CDR1 SGHNT, CDR2 YYREEE (reference sequence). Trimming pared 0 bases from V and 0 bases from J, leaving 10 bases between. The CDR3 region is CASSLELASSYNEQFF. CDR3 nucleotides: TGTGCCAGCAGCTTGGAATTGGCCAGCTCCTACAATGAGCAGTTCTTC.

Concerning this clone itself: The sample contains more than one DNA sequence encoding this CDR3. The chain employs TRBV27 and TRBJ2-7; D ambiguous. The CDR3 covers 12 residues. Trimming took 5 bases from V and 0 from J, leaving 5 bases between them. In germline, CDR1 is MNHEY, CDR2 SMNVEV (reference sequence). CDR3 in amino acids: CASSSSSYEQYF. The CDR3 DNA is TGTGCCAGCAGTAGTAGCTCCTACGAGCAGTACTTC.

The chain has TRBV27 and TRBJ1-1; a possible D gene is TRBD1 (5 bases). CDR3 size: 14 residues. V lost 8 bases to trimming and J lost 4 bases, with 17 bases between them. In germline, CDR1 is MNHEY, CDR2 SMNVEV (reference sequence). For the CDR3, the DNA is TGTGCCAGCCGGCTTGGTGTTGGGACCACTGAAGCTTTCTTT. Amino acids: CASRLGVGTTEAFF.

V is TRBV30 and J is TRBJ1-3; possible D gene TRBD1, 5 bases. This CDR3 has 15 residues. Germline V gives CDR1 GTSNPN, CDR2 SVGIG (reference sequence). V lost 5 bases and J lost 0, with 14 bases in between. DNA of the CDR3: TGTGCCTGGTCTTGGAAGGGGACCTCTGGAAACACCATATATTTT. Translated: CAWSWKGTSGNTIYF.

This chain connects TRBV10-3 to TRBJ2-3; 11 bases map to TRBD2. V lost 2 bases to trimming and J lost 0 bases; unmatched junction nucleotides: 4. CDR1 is ENHRY, CDR2 SYGVKD, per germline. The CDR3 runs 17 residues. The CDR3 protein is CAISELAGGLSTDTQYF. CDR3 DNA sequence: TGTGCCATCAGTGAGCTAGCGGGAGGTCTAAGCACAGATACGCAGTATTTT.

The chain employs TRBV10-3 and TRBJ1-1; D unresolved. V lost 3 bases and J 3 bases, leaving 11 bases between the germline ends. The CDR3 runs 14 residues. The germline V gene encodes CDR1 ENHRY and CDR2 SYGVKD. CDR3 loop: CAISDRGGDTEAFF. DNA of the CDR3: TGTGCCATCAGTGATCGGGGTGGGGACACTGAAGCTTTCTTT.

The chain couples TRBV7-9 to TRBJ2-5; the match to TRBD2 covers 15 bases. The end of the DNA aligns better with TRBJ2-7, so the J call may be wrong. Germline CDR1 SEHNR, CDR2 FQNEAQ (reference sequence). This CDR3 is built from 17 residues. This CDR3 reads CASSWTSGRAGSYEQYF. The CDR3 DNA is TGTGCCAGCAGCTGGACTAGCGGGAGGGCCGGGTCCTACGAGCAGTACTTC.

The gene calls are TRBV19 and TRBJ1-2; D is unclear. Between the trimmed V and J ends, which lost 8 bases and 2 bases, there was a span of 18 bases. The CDR3 totals 15 residues. Germline lookup yields CDR1 LNHDA and CDR2 SQIVND (reference sequence). The CDR3 spells CASGFNNRGNYGYTF. The CDR3, as DNA: TGTGCCAGTGGCTTCAATAATCGAGGGAACTATGGCTACACCTTC.

V is TRBV5-1 and J is TRBJ2-3; D is possibly TRBD1 or TRBD2 (5 bases each). The CDR3 loop spans 15 amino acids. Germline-derived CDR1 and CDR2 are SGHRS and YFSETQ. V gave up 6 bases and J gave up 1 base, with 15 bases separating them. DNA for the CDR3: TGCGCCAGCACCGGAGCAGGGACCCGCACAGATACGCAGTATTTT. It codes for CASTGAGTRTDTQYF.

This chain joins TRBV25-1 and TRBJ2-7; D possibly corresponds to TRBD2 (7 bases). Trimming removed 2 bases at V and 5 bases at J, with 16 bases between. This CDR3 contains 15 residues. CDR1 and CDR2 from the germline V gene are MGHDK and SYGVNS. CDR3 nucleotide sequence: TGTGCCAGCAGTGAACGGGGGGCTAGAGTGAACGAGCAGTACTTC. It specifies CASSERGARVNEQYF.

V gene TRBV18 combines with J gene TRBJ2-3; D unresolved. V lost 2 bases, J lost 1 base, and 13 bases lay in between. CDR1 is KGHSH, CDR2 LQKENI, per germline. CDR3 size: 16 residues. In DNA form, the CDR3 reads TGTGCCAGCTCACCATTTGAGGATAGGGGCACAGATACGCAGTATTTT. Amino acid sequence: CASSPFEDRGTDTQYF.

V and J are TRBV7-8 and TRBJ2-1; tentative D call: TRBD2 (5 bases). The CDR3 covers 14 residues. In germline, CDR1 is SGHVS, CDR2 FQNEAQ. V was shortened by 0 bases and J by 10 bases, with 13 bases between the two germline ends. This chain's CDR3 is CASSLAEARREQFF. The CDR3 DNA follows: TGTGCCAGCAGCTTAGCGGAGGCGAGACGGGAGCAGTTCTTC.

The chain has TRBV30 and TRBJ2-7, with 7 bases identical to TRBD2. V lost 4 bases, J lost 7 bases, and 10 bases stayed unmatched. Germline CDR1 reads GTSNPN; CDR2 reads SVGIG (reference sequence). The CDR3 is made up of 13 amino acids. In DNA form, the CDR3 reads TGTGCCTGGAACTCGGGGGGAAAAAGGGAGCAGTACTTC. Encoded protein: CAWNSGGKREQYF.

This clone was counted only a few times. The rearrangement joins TRBV4-1 to TRBJ1-1, with D unresolved. Between the trimmed V and J ends, which lost 5 bases and 0 bases, there was a span of 7 bases. The CDR3 runs 13 residues. Germline values: CDR1 MGHRA, CDR2 YSYEKL. CDR3 loop: CASSSGVNTEAFF. CDR3 nucleotides: TGCGCCAGCAGCTCGGGAGTGAACACTGAAGCTTTCTTT.

This chain uses TRBV18 with TRBJ2-1; TRBD2 might be the D (5 bases). The CDR3 consists of 18 residues. The ends were cut back, 4 bases at V and 5 bases at J, with 24 bases in the middle. The germline gives CDR1 KGHSH, CDR2 LQKENI. Here the CDR3 DNA reads TGTGCCAGCTCACTGATATTAAGACTAACCCGAGAACACAATGAGCAGTTCTTC. This sequence encodes CASSLILRLTREHNEQFF.